This T cell receptor (beta chain) is from a study of blood T cells in healthy people across ages. With a J-beta primer mix and a sample-barcoded 5' primer, a second PCR ran 7 to 11 cycles. TCRdb used MiXCR to reprocess the 5' RACE reads, holding one entry per CDR3 protein. The sample records 1.5 million to 2 million distinct CDR3 sequences, over 25% being singletons. After removal of 6 bases from V and 9 bases from J, the junction contained 8 bases not matched to a gene. This CDR3 contains 15 residues. Germline values: CDR1 MNHNY, CDR2 SVGAGI (reference sequence). This sequence joins TRBV6-6 and TRBJ2-1, with 13 bases lining up with TRBD2. This TCR was sampled from a woman aged 30 to 39 in good health. Sequences were obtained from blood. DNA for the CDR3: TGTGCCAGCAGGCTCACTAGCGGGGGGGCCGGTGAGCAGTTCTTC. Its translation: CASRLTSGGAGEQFF.